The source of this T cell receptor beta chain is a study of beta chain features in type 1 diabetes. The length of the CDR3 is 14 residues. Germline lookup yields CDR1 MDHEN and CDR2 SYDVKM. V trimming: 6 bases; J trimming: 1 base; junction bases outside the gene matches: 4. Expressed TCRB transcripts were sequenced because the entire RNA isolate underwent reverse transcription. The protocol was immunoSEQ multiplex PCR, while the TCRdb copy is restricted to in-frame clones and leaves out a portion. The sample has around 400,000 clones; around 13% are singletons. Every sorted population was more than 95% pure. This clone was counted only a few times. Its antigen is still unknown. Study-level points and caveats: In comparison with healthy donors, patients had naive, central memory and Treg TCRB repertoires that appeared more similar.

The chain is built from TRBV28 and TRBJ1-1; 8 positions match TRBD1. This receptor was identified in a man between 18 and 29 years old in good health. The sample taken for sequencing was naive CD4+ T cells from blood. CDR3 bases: TGTGCCAGCAGGGACAGGGTAACGAACACTGAAGCTTTCTTT. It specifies CASRDRVTNTEAFF. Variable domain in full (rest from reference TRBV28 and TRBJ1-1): DVKVTQSSRYLVKRTGEKVFLECVQDMDHENMFWYRQDPGLGLRLIYFSYDVKMKEKGDIPEGYSVSREKKERFSLILESASTNQTSMYLCASRDRVTNTEAFFGQGTRLTVV.